The clone carrying this T cell receptor beta chain was seen a single time. Its cognate antigen is unknown. Within the sample, other DNA sequences also encode this same CDR3. The data stem from a study of T cell responses to AZD1222 COVID-19 vaccine. Study-level results: A mostly white British donor set with more females was recruited, and clonal diversity was possibly underestimated. Seropositivity was recorded at baseline in only a handful of AZD1222 recipients. CD4 TCRs associated with vaccination spanned spike, dominating at 160-218 and 743-854.

Sequencing was performed with immunoSEQ multiplex PCR; in TCRdb, only in-frame clones are kept and a portion is missing. The table includes about 130,000 clones, over 75% detected once. V was trimmed by 3 bases and J by 7 bases, leaving 7 bases between them. Germline values: CDR1 SNHLY, CDR2 FYNNEI. The CDR3 extends over 12 amino acids. The chain joins TRBV2 to TRBJ2-1; perhaps TRBD2 as D (6 bases). The specimen comprised peripheral blood, sampled 28 days after the second AZD1222 dose. The TCR sequence derives from an adult who received the AZD1222 COVID-19 vaccine. CDR3 in DNA: TGTGCCAGCAGTGATCGGGGGAATGAGCAGTTCTTC. It yields the protein CASSDRGNEQFF.